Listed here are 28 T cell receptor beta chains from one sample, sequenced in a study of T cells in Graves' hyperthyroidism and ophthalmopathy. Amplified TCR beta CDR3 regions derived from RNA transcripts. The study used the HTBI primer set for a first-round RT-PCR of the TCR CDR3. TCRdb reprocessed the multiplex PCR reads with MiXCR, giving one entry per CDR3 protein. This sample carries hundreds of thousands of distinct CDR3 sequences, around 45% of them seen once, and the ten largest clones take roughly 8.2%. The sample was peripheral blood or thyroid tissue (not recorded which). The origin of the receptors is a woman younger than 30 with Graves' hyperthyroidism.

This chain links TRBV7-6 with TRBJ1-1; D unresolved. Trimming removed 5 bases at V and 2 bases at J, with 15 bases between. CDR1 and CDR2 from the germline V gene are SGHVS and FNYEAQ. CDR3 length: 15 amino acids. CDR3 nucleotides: TGTGCCAGCAGCCAAGACCGGACCGATAACACTGAAGCTTTCTTT. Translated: CASSQDRTDNTEAFF.

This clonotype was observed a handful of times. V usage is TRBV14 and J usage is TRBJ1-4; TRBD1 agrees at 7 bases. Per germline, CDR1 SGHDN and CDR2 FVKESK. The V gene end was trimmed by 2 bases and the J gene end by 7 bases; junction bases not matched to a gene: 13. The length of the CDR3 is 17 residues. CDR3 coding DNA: TGTGCCAGCAGCCAACGACTTTGGACAGGAAGAGGTGAAAAACTGTTTTTT. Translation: CASSQRLWTGRGEKLFF.

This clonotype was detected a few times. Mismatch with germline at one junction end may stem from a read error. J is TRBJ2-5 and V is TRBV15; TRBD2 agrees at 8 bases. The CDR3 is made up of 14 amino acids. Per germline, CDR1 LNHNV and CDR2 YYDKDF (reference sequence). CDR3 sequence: CASSWREERETQYF. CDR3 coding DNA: TGTGCCAGCAGCTGGCGGGAGGAACGAGAGACCCAGTACTTC.

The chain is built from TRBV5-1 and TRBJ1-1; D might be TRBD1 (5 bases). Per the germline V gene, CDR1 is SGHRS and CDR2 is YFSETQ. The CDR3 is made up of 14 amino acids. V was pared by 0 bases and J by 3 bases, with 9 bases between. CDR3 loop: CASSLDRLDTEAFF. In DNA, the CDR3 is TGCGCCAGCAGCTTGGACAGGCTGGACACTGAAGCTTTCTTT.

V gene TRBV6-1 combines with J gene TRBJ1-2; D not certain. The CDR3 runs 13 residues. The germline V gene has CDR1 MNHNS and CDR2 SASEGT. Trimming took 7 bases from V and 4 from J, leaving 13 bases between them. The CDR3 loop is CASTRSVGYGYTF. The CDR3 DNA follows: TGTGCCAGCACCCGGAGTGTGGGCTATGGCTACACCTTC.

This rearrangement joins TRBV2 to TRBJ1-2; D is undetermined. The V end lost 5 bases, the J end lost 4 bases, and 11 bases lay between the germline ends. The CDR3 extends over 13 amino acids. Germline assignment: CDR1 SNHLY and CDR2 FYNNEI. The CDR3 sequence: CASSLNWSYGYTF. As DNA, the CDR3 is TGTGCCAGCAGTTTAAATTGGAGCTATGGCTACACCTTC.

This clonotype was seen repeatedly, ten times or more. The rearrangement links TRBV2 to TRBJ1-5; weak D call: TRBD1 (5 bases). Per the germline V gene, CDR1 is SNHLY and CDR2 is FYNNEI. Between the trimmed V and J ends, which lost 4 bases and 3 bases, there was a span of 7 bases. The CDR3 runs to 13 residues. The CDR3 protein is CASSGQYNQPQHF. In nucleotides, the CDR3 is TGTGCCAGCAGTGGACAGTACAATCAGCCCCAGCATTTT. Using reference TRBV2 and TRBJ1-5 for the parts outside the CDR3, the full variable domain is EPEVTQTPSHQVTQMGQEVILRCVPISNHLYFYWYRQILGQKVEFLVSFYNNEISEKSEIFDDQFSVERPDGSNFTLKIRSTKLEDSAMYFCASSGQYNQPQHFGDGTRLSIL.

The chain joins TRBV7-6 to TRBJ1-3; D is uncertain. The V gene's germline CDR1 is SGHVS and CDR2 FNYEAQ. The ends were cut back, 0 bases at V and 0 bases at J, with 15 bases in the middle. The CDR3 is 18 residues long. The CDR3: CASSLARSTARSGNTIYF. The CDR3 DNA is TGTGCCAGCAGCTTAGCTAGGTCTACAGCTCGCTCTGGAAACACCATATATTTT.

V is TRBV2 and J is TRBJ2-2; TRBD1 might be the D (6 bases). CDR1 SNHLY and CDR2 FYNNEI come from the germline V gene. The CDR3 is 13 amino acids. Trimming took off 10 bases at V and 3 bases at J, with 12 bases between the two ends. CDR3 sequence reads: CAIPGQDTGELFF. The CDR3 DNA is TGTGCCATTCCGGGACAAGACACCGGGGAGCTGTTTTTT.

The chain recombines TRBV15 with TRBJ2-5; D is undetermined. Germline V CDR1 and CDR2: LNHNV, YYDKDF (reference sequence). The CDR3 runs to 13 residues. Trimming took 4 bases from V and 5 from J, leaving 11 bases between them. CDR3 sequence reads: CATSNYGRETQYF. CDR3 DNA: TGTGCCACCAGCAATTACGGGCGGGAGACCCAGTACTTC. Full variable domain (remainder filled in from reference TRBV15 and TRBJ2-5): DAMVIQNPRYQVTQFGKPVTLSCSQTLNHNVMYWYQQKSSQAPKLLFHYYDKDFNNEADTPDNFQSRRPNTSFCFLDIRSPGLGDTAMYLCATSNYGRETQYFGPGTRLLVL.

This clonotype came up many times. The CDR3 region has the DNA TGTGCCATCAGTCCTACGACAGGGAACCTAAAAGAGACCCAGTACTTC. Amino acid sequence: CAISPTTGNLKETQYF. The chain recombines TRBV10-3 with TRBJ2-5; 7 nucleotides agree with TRBD1. The CDR3 spans 16 residues. CDR1 and CDR2 (germline): ENHRY, SYGVKD. Trimming took 5 bases from V and 3 from J; bases not matched to a gene: 12.

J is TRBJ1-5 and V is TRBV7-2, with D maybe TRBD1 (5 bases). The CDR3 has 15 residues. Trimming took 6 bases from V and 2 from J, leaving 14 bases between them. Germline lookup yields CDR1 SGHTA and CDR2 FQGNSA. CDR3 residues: CASSLGGSRNQPQHF. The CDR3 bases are TGTGCCAGCAGTCTGGGGGGTTCGCGCAATCAGCCCCAGCATTTT.

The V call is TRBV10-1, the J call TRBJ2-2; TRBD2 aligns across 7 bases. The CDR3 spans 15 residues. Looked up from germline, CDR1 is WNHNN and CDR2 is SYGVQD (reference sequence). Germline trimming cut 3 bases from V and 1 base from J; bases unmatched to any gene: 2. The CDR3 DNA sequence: TGCGCCAGCAGTGACGGGAGGCAGAACACCGGGGAGCTGTTTTTT. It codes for CASSDGRQNTGELFF.

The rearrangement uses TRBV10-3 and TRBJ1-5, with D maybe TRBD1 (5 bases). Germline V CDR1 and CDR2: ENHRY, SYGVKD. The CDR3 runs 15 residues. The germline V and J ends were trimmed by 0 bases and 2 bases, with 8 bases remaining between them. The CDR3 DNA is TGTGCCATCAGTGAGTCGAGGGGTGGCAATCAGCCCCAGCATTTT. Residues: CAISESRGGNQPQHF.

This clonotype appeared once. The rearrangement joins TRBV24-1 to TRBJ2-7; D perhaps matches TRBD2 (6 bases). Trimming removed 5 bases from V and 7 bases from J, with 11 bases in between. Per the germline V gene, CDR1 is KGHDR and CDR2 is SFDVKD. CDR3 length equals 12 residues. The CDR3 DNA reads TGTGCCACCAGTGGGAGGGCCGGGGAGCAGTACTTC. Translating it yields CATSGRAGEQYF.

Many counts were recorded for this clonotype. The CDR3 here is CASSLELGFGLFF. The CDR3 coding sequence is TGTGCCAGCAGCTTAGAGCTCGGATTTGGGCTGTTTTTT. The chain couples TRBV7-2 to TRBJ2-2; D is ambiguous. The ends were cut back, 1 base at V and 13 bases at J, with 13 bases in the middle. Germline loops: CDR1 SGHTA, CDR2 FQGNSA. The CDR3 consists of 13 residues.

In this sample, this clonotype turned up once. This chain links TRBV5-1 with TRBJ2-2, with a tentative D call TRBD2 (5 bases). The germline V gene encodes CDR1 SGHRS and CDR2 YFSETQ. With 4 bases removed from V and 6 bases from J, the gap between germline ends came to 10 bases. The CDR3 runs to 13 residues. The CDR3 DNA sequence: TGCGCCAGCAGCGGGAGTGGCGCCGGGGAGCTGTTTTTT. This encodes CASSGSGAGELFF.

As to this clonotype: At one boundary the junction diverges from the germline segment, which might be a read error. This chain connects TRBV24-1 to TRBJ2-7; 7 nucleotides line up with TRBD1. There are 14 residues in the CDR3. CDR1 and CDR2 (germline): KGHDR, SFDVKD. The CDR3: CATRDPRQGLEQYF. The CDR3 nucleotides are TGTGCCACCCGTGACCCTAGACAGGGTCTCGAGCAGTACTTC.

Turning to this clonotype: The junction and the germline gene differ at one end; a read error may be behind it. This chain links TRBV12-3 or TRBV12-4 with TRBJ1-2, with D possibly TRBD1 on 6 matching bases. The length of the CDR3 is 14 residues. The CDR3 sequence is CASSFLGAGYGYAF. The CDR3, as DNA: TGTGCCAGCAGTTTCCTGGGGGCGGGCTATGGCTACGCCTTC.

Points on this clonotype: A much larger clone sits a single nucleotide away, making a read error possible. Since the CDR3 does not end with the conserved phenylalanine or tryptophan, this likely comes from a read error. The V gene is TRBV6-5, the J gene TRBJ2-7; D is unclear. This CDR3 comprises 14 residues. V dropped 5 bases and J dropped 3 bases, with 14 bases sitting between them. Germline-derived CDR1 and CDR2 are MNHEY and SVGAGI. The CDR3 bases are TGTGCCAGCAGTCACGGATTACTTGGCTACGAGCAGTACTCC. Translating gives CASSHGLLGYEQYS.

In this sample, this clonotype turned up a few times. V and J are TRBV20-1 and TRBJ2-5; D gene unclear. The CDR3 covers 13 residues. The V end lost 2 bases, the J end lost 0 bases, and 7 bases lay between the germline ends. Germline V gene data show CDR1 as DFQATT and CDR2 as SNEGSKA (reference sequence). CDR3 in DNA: TGCAGTGCTAGACAGCGAAACCAAGAGACCCAGTACTTC. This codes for CSARQRNQETQYF.

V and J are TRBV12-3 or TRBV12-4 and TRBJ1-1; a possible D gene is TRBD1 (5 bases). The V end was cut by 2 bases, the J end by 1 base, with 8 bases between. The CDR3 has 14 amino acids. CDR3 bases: TGTGCCAGCAGTTTAACTCAGGGGAACACTGAAGCTTTCTTT. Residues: CASSLTQGNTEAFF.

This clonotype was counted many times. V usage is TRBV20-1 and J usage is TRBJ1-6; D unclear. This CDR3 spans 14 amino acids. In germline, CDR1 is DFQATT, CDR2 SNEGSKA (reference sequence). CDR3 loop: CRADWRAGDSPLHF. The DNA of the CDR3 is TGCAGAGCAGATTGGCGGGCTGGCGATTCACCCCTCCACTTT.

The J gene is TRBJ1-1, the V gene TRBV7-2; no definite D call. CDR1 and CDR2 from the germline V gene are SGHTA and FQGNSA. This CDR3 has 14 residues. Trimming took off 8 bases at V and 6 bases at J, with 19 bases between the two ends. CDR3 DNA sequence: TGTGCCAGCTCACCACTGGAGGGTTCGGCTGAAGCTTTCTTT. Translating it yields CASSPLEGSAEAFF.

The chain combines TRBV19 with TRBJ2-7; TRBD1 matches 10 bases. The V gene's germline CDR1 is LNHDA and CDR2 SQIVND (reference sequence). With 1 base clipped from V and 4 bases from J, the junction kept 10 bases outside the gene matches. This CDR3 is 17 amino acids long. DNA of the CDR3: TGTGCCAGTAGTATAGTCCTGGGACAGGGGAGGCCATACGAGCAGTACTTC. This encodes CASSIVLGQGRPYEQYF.

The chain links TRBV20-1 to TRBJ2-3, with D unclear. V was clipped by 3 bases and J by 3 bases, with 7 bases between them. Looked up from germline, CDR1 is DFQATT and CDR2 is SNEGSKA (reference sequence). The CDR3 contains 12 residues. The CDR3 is CSASGRTDTQYF. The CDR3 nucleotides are TGCAGTGCTAGCGGGCGAACAGATACGCAGTATTTT.

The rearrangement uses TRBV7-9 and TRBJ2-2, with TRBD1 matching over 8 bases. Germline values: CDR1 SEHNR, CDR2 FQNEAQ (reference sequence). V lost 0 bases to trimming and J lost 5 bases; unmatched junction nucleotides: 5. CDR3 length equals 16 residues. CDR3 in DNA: TGTGCCAGCAGCTTAGCCGGGACAGGTTTGACCGGGGAGCTGTTTTTT. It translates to CASSLAGTGLTGELFF.

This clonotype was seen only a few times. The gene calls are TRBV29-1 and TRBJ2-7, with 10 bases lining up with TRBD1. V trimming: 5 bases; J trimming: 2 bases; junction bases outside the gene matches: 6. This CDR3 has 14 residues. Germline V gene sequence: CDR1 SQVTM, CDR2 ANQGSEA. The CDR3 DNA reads TGCAGCGTTCAAAATGGACAGGGGGCCTACGAGCAGTACTTC. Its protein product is CSVQNGQGAYEQYF.